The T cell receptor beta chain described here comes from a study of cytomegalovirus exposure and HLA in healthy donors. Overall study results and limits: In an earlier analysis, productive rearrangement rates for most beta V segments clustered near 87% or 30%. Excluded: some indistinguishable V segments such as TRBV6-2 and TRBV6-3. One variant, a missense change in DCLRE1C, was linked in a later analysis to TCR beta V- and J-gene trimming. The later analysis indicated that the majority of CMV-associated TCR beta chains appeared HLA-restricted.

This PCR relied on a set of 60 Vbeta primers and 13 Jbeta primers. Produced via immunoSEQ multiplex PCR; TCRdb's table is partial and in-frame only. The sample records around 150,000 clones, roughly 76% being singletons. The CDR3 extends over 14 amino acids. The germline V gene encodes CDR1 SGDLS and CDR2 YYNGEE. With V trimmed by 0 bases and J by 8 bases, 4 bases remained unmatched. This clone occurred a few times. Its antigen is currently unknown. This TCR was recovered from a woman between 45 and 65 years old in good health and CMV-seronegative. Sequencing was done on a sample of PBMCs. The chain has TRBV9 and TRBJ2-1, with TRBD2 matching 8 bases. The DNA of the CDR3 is TGTGCCAGCAGCGTAGACCGGCGGGAGGATGAGCAGTTCTTC. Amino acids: CASSVDRREDEQFF.